What follows are 16 T cell receptor beta chains derived from one specimen sequenced in a study of shared clonotypes between healthy human individuals. Cells designated naive CD8 were CD45RO-negative and were positively selected for CCR7, with terminally differentiated effector memory CD45RA+ cells excluded. Sequencing used immunoSEQ multiplex PCR; TCRdb keeps in-frame clones, though not all of them. This table holds just over 2,000,000 clones, over 85% found once. Sequenced: naive CD8+ T cells sorted from blood. Receptors originate from a man between 18 and 35 years old in good health.

This clone appeared once. The rearrangement links TRBV6-5 to TRBJ2-3, with a weak D call TRBD1 (6 bases). CDR1 and CDR2 (germline): MNHEY, SVGAGI. The CDR3 has 15 amino acids. V lost 10 bases, J lost 2 bases, and 19 bases lay in between. The CDR3 DNA sequence: TGTGCCACCCTAACAGGGTTCGACCCCACAGATACGCAGTATTTT. Its translation is CATLTGFDPTDTQYF.

The V call is TRBV28, the J call TRBJ2-7, with 7 bases aligning to TRBD2. Germline trimming cut 2 bases from V and 1 base from J; bases unmatched to any gene: 8. The CDR3 contains 16 residues. Germline CDR1 and CDR2: MDHEN and SYDVKM. CDR3 protein: CASSLRGLVRSYEQYF. CDR3 bases: TGTGCCAGCAGTTTACGTGGACTAGTTCGGTCCTACGAGCAGTACTTC. The full variable domain, completed using reference TRBV28 and TRBJ2-7, is DVKVTQSSRYLVKRTGEKVFLECVQDMDHENMFWYRQDPGLGLRLIYFSYDVKMKEKGDIPEGYSVSREKKERFSLILESASTNQTSMYLCASSLRGLVRSYEQYFGPGTRLTVT.

The chain joins TRBV6-1 to TRBJ1-2; no clear D. Trimming removed 2 bases at V and 2 bases at J, with 15 bases between. Per germline, CDR1 MNHNS and CDR2 SASEGT. The CDR3 is 16 residues long. The CDR3, as DNA: TGTGCCAGCAGTGAACCTGTAAGGGTTCAGAACTATGGCTACACCTTC. This codes for CASSEPVRVQNYGYTF.

The V and J genes are TRBV11-2 and TRBJ2-7; D not certain. The CDR3 is 14 amino acids. CDR1 is SGHAT and CDR2 is FQNNGV in the germline V gene. V gave up 1 base and J gave up 3 bases, with 10 bases separating them. The CDR3 DNA is TGTGCCAGCAGCTTAGTCCGGTACAGCTACGAGCAGTACTTC. Translating gives CASSLVRYSYEQYF. The full variable domain, its missing parts supplied by reference TRBV11-2 and TRBJ2-7, is EAGVAQSPRYKIIEKRQSVAFWCNPISGHATLYWYQQILGQGPKLLIQFQNNGVVDDSQLPKDRFSAERLKGVDSTLKIQPAKLEDSAVYLCASSLVRYSYEQYFGPGTRLTVT.

Regarding this clone: The identical CDR3 is also encoded by other nucleotide sequences in the sample. V is TRBV5-4 and J is TRBJ2-7; 8 bases align to TRBD1. Germline V gene sequence: CDR1 SGHNT, CDR2 YYREEE (reference sequence). The CDR3 has 14 amino acids. V was pared by 4 bases and J by 2 bases, with 5 bases of the junction left unmatched. CDR3 nucleotide sequence: TGTGCCAGCAGCCTCGGACAGGGAGCCTACGAGCAGTACTTC. Translation gives CASSLGQGAYEQYF.

The chain joins TRBV30 to TRBJ2-3; D is uncertain. The V end was cut by 2 bases, the J end by 3 bases, with 9 bases between. There are 13 residues in the CDR3. Germline V lookup: CDR1 GTSNPN, CDR2 SVGIG (reference sequence). The CDR3 sequence: CAWSILATDTQYF. CDR3 in DNA: TGTGCCTGGAGTATACTGGCGACAGATACGCAGTATTTT. Full variable domain (outside the CDR3, taken from reference TRBV30 and TRBJ2-3): SQTIHQWPATLVQPVGSPLSLECTVEGTSNPNLYWYRQAAGRGLQLLFYSVGIGQISSEVPQNLSASRPQDRQFILSSKKLLLSDSGFYLCAWSILATDTQYFGPGTRLTVL.

The chain carries TRBV6-4 and TRBJ2-7; no clear D gene. Per the germline V gene, CDR1 is MRHNA and CDR2 is SNTAGT. The CDR3 contains 17 residues. Deletions cut 0 bases from V and 0 bases from J, with 15 bases between. CDR3 DNA sequence: TGTGCCAGCAGTGACTCTCCCTTATGGCGAAGCTCCTACGAGCAGTACTTC. It encodes CASSDSPLWRSSYEQYF.

This clone came up once. The chain couples TRBV15 to TRBJ1-5; the D gene is possibly TRBD1 (6 bases). Trimming took off 6 bases at V and 1 base at J, with 13 bases between the two ends. The CDR3 has 15 residues. Germline V gene sequence: CDR1 LNHNV, CDR2 YYDKDF (reference sequence). The CDR3: CATSAGAISNQPQHF. DNA of the CDR3: TGTGCCACCAGTGCAGGGGCCATCAGCAATCAGCCCCAGCATTTT.

This clone was counted once. Other nucleotide sequences in the sample specify the same CDR3. The gene calls are TRBV5-1 and TRBJ2-7, with a weak D call TRBD1 (6 bases). V was pared by 2 bases and J by 0 bases, with 9 bases between. CDR3 length: 14 residues. The germline gives CDR1 SGHRS, CDR2 YFSETQ. The chain's CDR3 is CASSFTGSSYEQYF. CDR3 coding DNA: TGCGCCAGCAGCTTCACAGGGAGCTCCTACGAGCAGTACTTC.

V is TRBV5-1 and J is TRBJ1-1; tentatively, D is TRBD1 (6 bases). Germline values: CDR1 SGHRS, CDR2 YFSETQ. V lost 5 bases to trimming and J lost 2 bases, with 10 bases between them. This CDR3 is 13 amino acids long. The CDR3 loop reads CASRRTDNTEAFF. CDR3 coding DNA: TGCGCCAGCAGGAGGACAGATAACACTGAAGCTTTCTTT.

The gene calls are TRBV7-2 and TRBJ1-1; 7 nucleotides agree with TRBD1. The CDR3 totals 16 residues. The V and J ends lost 5 bases and 1 base, in that order; junction bases with no gene match: 10. Germline V gene sequence: CDR1 SGHTA, CDR2 FQGNSA. Here the CDR3 reads CASSPPPRTGNTEAFF. In DNA form, the CDR3 reads TGTGCCAGCAGCCCCCCCCCTAGGACAGGGAACACTGAAGCTTTCTTT.

The CDR3 sequence: CASSSGVYNSPLHF. The CDR3 DNA reads TGTGCCAGCAGTTCCGGGGTTTATAATTCACCCCTCCACTTT. The genes are TRBV27 and TRBJ1-6; D is ambiguous. This CDR3 region has 14 residues. Germline CDR1 MNHEY, CDR2 SMNVEV (reference sequence). V was clipped by 4 bases and J by 4 bases, with 8 bases between them.

V usage is TRBV9 and J usage is TRBJ2-2; D is ambiguous. V lost 4 bases and J lost 5, with 15 bases in between. This CDR3 is 15 amino acids long. CDR1 and CDR2 (germline): SGDLS, YYNGEE. Here the CDR3 reads CASSPFNKYTGELFF. The DNA of the CDR3 is TGTGCCAGCAGCCCATTTAACAAGTATACCGGGGAGCTGTTTTTT.

In this sample, this clone turned up once. This chain joins TRBV6-5 and TRBJ2-7, with D tentatively TRBD2 (5 bases). The CDR3 loop spans 12 amino acids. Germline CDR1 is MNHEY and CDR2 is SVGAGI. V shed 11 bases and J shed 0 bases, with 11 bases lying between them. CDR3 sequence (DNA): TGTGCCTGCGGACTGAGCTCCTACGAGCAGTACTTC. The encoded protein is CACGLSSYEQYF.

Turning to this clone: Other DNA sequences in the same sample also yield this CDR3. The chain combines TRBV5-1 with TRBJ1-1; TRBD1 is a possible D gene (6 bases). Trimming took off 0 bases at V and 4 bases at J, with 10 bases between the two ends. Germline V lookup: CDR1 SGHRS, CDR2 YFSETQ. The CDR3 runs to 14 residues. The CDR3 protein is CASSLVQGSTEAFF. The CDR3 region has the DNA TGCGCCAGCAGCTTGGTCCAGGGGAGCACTGAAGCTTTCTTT.

Notes on this clone: The sample holds other DNA sequences that translate to the same CDR3. The chain couples TRBV19 to TRBJ1-1; D is undetermined. V lost 1 base and J lost 4, with 4 bases in between. The CDR3 has 12 residues. Per germline, CDR1 LNHDA and CDR2 SQIVND (reference sequence). The CDR3 protein is CASSIAGTEAFF. CDR3 DNA sequence: TGTGCCAGTAGTATAGCCGGCACTGAAGCTTTCTTT.